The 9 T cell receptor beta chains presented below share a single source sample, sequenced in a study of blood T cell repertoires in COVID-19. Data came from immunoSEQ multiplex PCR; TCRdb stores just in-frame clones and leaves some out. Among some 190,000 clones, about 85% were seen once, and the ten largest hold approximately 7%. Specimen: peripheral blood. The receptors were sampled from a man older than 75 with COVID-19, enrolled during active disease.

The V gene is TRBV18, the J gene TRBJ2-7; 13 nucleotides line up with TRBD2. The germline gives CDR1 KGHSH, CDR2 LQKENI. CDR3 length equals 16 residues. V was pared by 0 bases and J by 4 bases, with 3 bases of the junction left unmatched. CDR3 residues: CASSPPRLAGGYEQYF. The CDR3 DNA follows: TGTGCCAGCTCACCACCCAGACTAGCGGGAGGTTACGAGCAGTACTTC. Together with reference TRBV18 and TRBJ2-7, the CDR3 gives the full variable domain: NAGVMQNPRHLVRRRGQEARLRCSPMKGHSHVYWYRQLPEEGLKFMVYLQKENIIDESGMPKERFSAEFPKEGPSILRIQQVVRGDSAAYFCASSPPRLAGGYEQYFGPGTRLTVT.

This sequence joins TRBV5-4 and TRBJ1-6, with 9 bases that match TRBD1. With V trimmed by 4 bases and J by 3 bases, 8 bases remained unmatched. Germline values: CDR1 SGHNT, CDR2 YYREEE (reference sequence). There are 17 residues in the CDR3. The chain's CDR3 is CASSGRDRDIYNSPLHF. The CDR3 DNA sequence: TGTGCCAGCAGCGGTCGGGACAGGGATATCTATAATTCACCCCTCCACTTT.

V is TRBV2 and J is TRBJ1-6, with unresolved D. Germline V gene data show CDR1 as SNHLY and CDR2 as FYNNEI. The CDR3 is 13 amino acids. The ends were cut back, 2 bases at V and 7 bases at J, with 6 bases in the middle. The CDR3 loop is CASSERLNSPLHF. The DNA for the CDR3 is TGTGCCAGCAGTGAACGGTTAAATTCACCCCTCCACTTT.

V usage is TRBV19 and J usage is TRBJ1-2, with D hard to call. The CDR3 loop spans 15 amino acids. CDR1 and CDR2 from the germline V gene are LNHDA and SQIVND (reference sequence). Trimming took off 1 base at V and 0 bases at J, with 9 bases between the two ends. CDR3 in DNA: TGTGCCAGTAGTATAGGAGGCCCGTCTAACTATGGCTACACCTTC. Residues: CASSIGGPSNYGYTF.

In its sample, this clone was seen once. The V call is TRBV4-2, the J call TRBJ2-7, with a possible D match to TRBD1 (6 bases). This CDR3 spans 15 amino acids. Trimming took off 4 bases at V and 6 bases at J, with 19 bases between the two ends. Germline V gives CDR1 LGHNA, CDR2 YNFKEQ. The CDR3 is CASSPVQGAVSEQYF. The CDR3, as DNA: TGTGCCAGCAGCCCTGTACAGGGAGCGGTCTCCGAGCAGTACTTC.

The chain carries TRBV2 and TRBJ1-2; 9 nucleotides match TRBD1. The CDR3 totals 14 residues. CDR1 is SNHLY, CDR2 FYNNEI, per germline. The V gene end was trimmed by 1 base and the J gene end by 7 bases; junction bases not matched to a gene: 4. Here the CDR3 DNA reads TGTGCCAGCAGTGAAGGGACAGGGGTGAGTGGCTACACCTTC. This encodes CASSEGTGVSGYTF.

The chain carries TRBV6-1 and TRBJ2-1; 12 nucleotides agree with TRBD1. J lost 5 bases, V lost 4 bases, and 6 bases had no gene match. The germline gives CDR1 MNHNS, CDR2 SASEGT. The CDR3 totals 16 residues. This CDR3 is CASSVWGQGADNEQFF. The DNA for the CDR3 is TGTGCCAGCAGTGTATGGGGACAGGGGGCCGACAATGAGCAGTTCTTC.

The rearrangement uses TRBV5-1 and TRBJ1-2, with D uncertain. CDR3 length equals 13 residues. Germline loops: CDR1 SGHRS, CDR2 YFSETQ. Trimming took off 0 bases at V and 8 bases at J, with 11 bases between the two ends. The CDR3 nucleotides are TGCGCCAGCAGCTTGGGCCCAACGGGAGGCTACACCTTC. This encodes CASSLGPTGGYTF.

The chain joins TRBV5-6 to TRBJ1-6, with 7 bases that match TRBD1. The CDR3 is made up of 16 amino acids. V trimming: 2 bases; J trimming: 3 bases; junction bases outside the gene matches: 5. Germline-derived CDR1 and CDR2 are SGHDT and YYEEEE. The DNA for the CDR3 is TGTGCCAGCAGCTTTACAGGGGACGTCTATAATTCACCCCTCCACTTT. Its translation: CASSFTGDVYNSPLHF.